Shown below are 14 T cell receptor beta chains from a single sample sequenced in a study of blood T cell repertoires in COVID-19. Data came from immunoSEQ multiplex PCR; TCRdb stores just in-frame clones and leaves some out. This sample has about 270,000 clones, with approximately 90% found just once. Sequencing used PBMCs or T cells enriched from blood (not recorded which). These receptors came from a woman aged 60-70 years in a cohort exposed to, infected with or recovered from COVID-19 (not recorded which).

The chain is built from TRBV5-1 and TRBJ1-2; D not certain. This CDR3 region has 13 residues. CDR1 and CDR2 from the germline V gene are SGHRS and YFSETQ. V lost 0 bases to trimming and J lost 10 bases, with 13 bases between them. CDR3 loop: CASSLAGGYPYTF. The CDR3 bases are TGCGCCAGCAGCTTGGCCGGAGGGTATCCCTACACCTTC.

On this clone itself: A read error may be the cause here, since a much bigger clone is one base away. The V gene is TRBV7-9, the J gene TRBJ2-1, with D possibly matching TRBD1 (5 bases). The length of the CDR3 is 13 residues. V lost 1 base to trimming and J lost 5 bases, with 6 bases between them. Germline V gene data show CDR1 as SEHNR and CDR2 as FQNEAQ (reference sequence). CDR3 residues: CASSLEGDNEQFF. CDR3 bases: TGTGCCAGCAGCTTAGAAGGGGACAATGAGCAGTTCTTC.

The genes are TRBV7-9 and TRBJ2-5; TRBD2 matches 7 bases. The germline CDR1 and CDR2 sequences are SEHNR and FQNEAQ (reference sequence). The CDR3 runs to 17 residues. V trimming: 7 bases; J trimming: 4 bases; junction bases outside the gene matches: 18. CDR3 in DNA: TGTGCCAGCACCTTGGGGGGGAGCGGGCCTCACTTAGAGACCCAGTACTTC. Encoded protein: CASTLGGSGPHLETQYF.

V gene TRBV7-8 combines with J gene TRBJ1-4; 7 bases map to TRBD1. CDR3 size: 16 residues. Germline CDR1 SGHVS, CDR2 FQNEAQ. Unmatched junction bases numbered 6, after V lost 1 base and J lost 4 bases. The DNA for the CDR3 is TGTGCCAGCAGCTTAGGGAGACAGGGTTTTAATGAAAAACTGTTTTTT. It encodes CASSLGRQGFNEKLFF.

This clone has only a few counts. V gene TRBV21-1 combines with J gene TRBJ1-5. TRBV21-1 is a pseudogene. CDR3 size: 16 residues. This chain's CDR3 is CASSKEEGNSNQPQHF. Here the CDR3 DNA reads TGTGCCAGCAGCAAAGAAGAGGGTAATAGCAATCAGCCCCAGCATTTT.

The V and J genes are TRBV5-1 and TRBJ2-3; D gene unclear. Germline assignment: CDR1 SGHRS and CDR2 YFSETQ. The V gene lost 4 bases and the J gene lost 1 base, with 7 bases spanning the gap. This CDR3 comprises 13 residues. CDR3 in DNA: TGCGCCAGCAGCAACGGTGGCACAGATACGCAGTATTTT. It is translated as CASSNGGTDTQYF.

CDR3 residues: CASSQGLAGAGELFF. CDR3 bases: TGCGCCAGCAGCCAAGGACTAGCGGGAGCCGGGGAGCTGTTTTTT. This chain connects TRBV4-1 to TRBJ2-2; 12 bases are shared with TRBD2. Germline V lookup: CDR1 MGHRA, CDR2 YSYEKL. Trimming cost V 1 base and J 6 bases; bases outside gene matches: 0. The CDR3 runs to 15 residues.

This sequence joins TRBV2 and TRBJ2-7; D may be TRBD1 (7 bases). Trimming took off 3 bases at V and 7 bases at J, with 19 bases between the two ends. Per germline, CDR1 SNHLY and CDR2 FYNNEI. The CDR3 is made up of 15 amino acids. The CDR3 DNA follows: TGTGCCAGCAGTGATGCGGGCGGGGCGACAGGGGAGCAGTACTTC. Protein product: CASSDAGGATGEQYF.

The genes are TRBV30 and TRBJ1-5, with D hard to call. Germline CDR1 GTSNPN, CDR2 SVGIG (reference sequence). This CDR3 has 16 residues. V shed 1 base and J shed 2 bases, with 15 bases lying between them. The DNA for the CDR3 is TGTGCCTGGAGTGCTTCGACCGGAGGCGGCAATCAGCCCCAGCATTTT. Translating gives CAWSASTGGGNQPQHF. The full variable domain, completed using reference TRBV30 and TRBJ1-5, is SQTIHQWPATLVQPVGSPLSLECTVEGTSNPNLYWYRQAAGRGLQLLFYSVGIGQISSEVPQNLSASRPQDRQFILSSKKLLLSDSGFYLCAWSASTGGGNQPQHFGDGTRLSIL.

The genes are TRBV5-1 and TRBJ1-1; 10 positions match TRBD1. CDR3 length: 17 amino acids. CDR1 and CDR2 (germline): SGHRS, YFSETQ. J was trimmed by 1 base and V by 1 base; bases with no gene match: 7. CDR3 sequence: CASSLIGTGVRNTEAFF. In nucleotides, the CDR3 is TGCGCCAGCAGCTTGATTGGGACAGGGGTACGGAACACTGAAGCTTTCTTT.

This clone was seen just once. The CDR3 coding sequence is TGTGCCTGGAGGGTCAGGGCGATCACCGGGGAGCTGTTTTTT. As protein: CAWRVRAITGELFF. The chain uses TRBV30 and TRBJ2-2; perhaps TRBD1 as D (5 bases). Trimming removed 3 bases from V and 4 bases from J, with 12 bases in between. Germline V CDR1 and CDR2: GTSNPN, SVGIG (reference sequence). CDR3 length: 14 amino acids.

In its sample, this clone was seen many times. The rearrangement links TRBV9 to TRBJ2-3; 8 bases are a match to TRBD2. Unmatched junction bases numbered 4, after V lost 4 bases and J lost 0 bases. The germline CDR1 and CDR2 sequences are SGDLS and YYNGEE. The CDR3 consists of 15 residues. The CDR3 here is CASSPRTSSTDTQYF. In nucleotides, the CDR3 is TGTGCCAGCAGCCCTCGGACTAGCAGCACAGATACGCAGTATTTT.

This chain uses TRBV7-2 with TRBJ2-5; D remains ambiguous. V was clipped by 2 bases and J by 3 bases, with 16 bases between them. CDR3 length equals 16 residues. The germline CDR1 and CDR2 sequences are SGHTA and FQGNSA. The CDR3 sequence: CASSLPPDDSEETQYF. For the CDR3, the DNA is TGTGCCAGCAGCTTACCCCCGGATGACTCAGAAGAGACCCAGTACTTC.

This sequence joins TRBV30 and TRBJ2-7, with D possibly matching TRBD2 (6 bases). The germline V gene has CDR1 GTSNPN and CDR2 SVGIG (reference sequence). The CDR3 has 13 amino acids. V was shortened by 5 bases and J by 0 bases, with 11 bases between the two germline ends. Here the CDR3 reads CAWRDWNSYEQYF. In nucleotides, the CDR3 is TGTGCCTGGCGGGACTGGAACTCCTACGAGCAGTACTTC.